This TCR beta chain appears in the sequencing data of a study of naive and memory T cell subsets. Study-level results: Possibly reflecting memory cells re-expressing CD45RA, a few larger clonotypes occurred in naive repertoires, especially CD8. TCR counts from RNA may reflect activation-linked expression changes.

Worth noting for this clonotype: Its target is not known.

Two oligonucleotides, mixed equimolar, formed the beta constant-region primer covering TRBC1 and TRBC2. The ligated cDNA underwent four PCR rounds using SP2 and nested alpha and beta constant-region primers. TCRdb fed the UMI-ligation and nested PCR reads into MiXCR, producing one record per CDR3 protein. The table lists more than 120,000 distinct CDR3 sequences, approximately 20% of them singletons. Trimming took 4 bases from V and 6 from J; bases not matched to a gene: 7. The CDR3 is 15 amino acids. Germline V gene lookup returns CDR1 SEHNR and CDR2 FQNEAQ (reference sequence). The TCR was taken from a human donor in good health. Material: naive CD8+ T cells from blood. The rearrangement links TRBV7-9 to TRBJ2-7, with 12 bases matching TRBD2. CDR3 bases: TGTGCCAGCAGCTCTCTAGCGGGAGGGCCCCTCGAGCAGTACTTC. Residues: CASSSLAGGPLEQYF.